Listed here is a single TCR beta chain. Its cognate antigen is unknown. RNA transcripts provided the source from which TCR beta CDR3 regions were amplified. The primer set for the first-round RT-PCR of the TCR CDR3 was HTBI. TCRdb reprocessed the multiplex PCR reads via MiXCR and lists one record per CDR3 protein. The table shows 450,000 to 700,000 distinct CDR3 sequences, with 35% to 55% occurring only once. This entry belongs to a study of T cells in Graves' hyperthyroidism and ophthalmopathy. Findings of the study overall: In blood, most of the thyroid clonotypes expanded above 0.001 were also present.

Germline V gene data show CDR1 as KGHSH and CDR2 as LQKENI. The CDR3 spans 14 residues. V was cut by 3 bases and J by 5 bases, with 14 bases left in between. V gene TRBV18 combines with J gene TRBJ2-7; D is possibly TRBD1 (5 bases). The sequenced sample was peripheral blood or thyroid tissue (not recorded which). The source of this sequence is a woman between 18 and 29 years old with Graves' hyperthyroidism. The CDR3 loop is CASSPDMVNDEQYF. The CDR3 bases are TGTGCCAGCTCACCGGACATGGTTAATGACGAGCAGTACTTC.